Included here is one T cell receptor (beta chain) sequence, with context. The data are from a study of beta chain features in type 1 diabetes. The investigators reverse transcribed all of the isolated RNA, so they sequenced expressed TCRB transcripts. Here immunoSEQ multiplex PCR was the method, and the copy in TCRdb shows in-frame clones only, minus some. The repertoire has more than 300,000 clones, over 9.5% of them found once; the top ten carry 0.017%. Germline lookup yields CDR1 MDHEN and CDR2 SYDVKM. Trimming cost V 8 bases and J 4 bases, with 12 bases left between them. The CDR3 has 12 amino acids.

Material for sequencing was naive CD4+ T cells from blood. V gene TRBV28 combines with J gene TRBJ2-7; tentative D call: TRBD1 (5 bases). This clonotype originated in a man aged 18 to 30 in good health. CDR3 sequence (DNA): TGTGCCAGCGGAAGGGGATCTTACGAGCAGTACTTC. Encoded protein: CASGRGSYEQYF.